The sequence of this T cell receptor beta chain was determined in a study of a mutant IDH1 vaccine in newly diagnosed glioma. Across the study: Visit V13 took place at week 47, and visit V12 happened at week 35.

Germline CDR1 and CDR2: SNHLY and FYNNEI. The CDR3 consists of 13 residues. Losses at the gene ends were 6 bases for V and 4 bases for J; bases not matched to a gene: 4. Turning to this clone: Its antigen is undetermined.

Generated by immunoSEQ multiplex PCR, the TCRdb table keeps only in-frame clones and is missing some. The sample carries almost 95,000 clones, 89% recorded once. Sample time point: week 47, end of study. What each vaccine dose contained was 300 ug of mutant IDH1 20-mer peptide, accompanied by topical imiquimod. Donors had new WHO grade 3 or 4 IDH1-mutant, ATRX-lost astrocytomas. This specimen consisted of PBMCs, obtained from a glioma patient whose treatment included an IDH1 peptide vaccine. The genes are TRBV2 and TRBJ1-2; 8 bases match TRBD1. This receptor was taken from a woman between 45 and 60 years old with glioma. CDR3 sequence: CASRTGQGYGYTF. In DNA, the CDR3 is TGTGCCAGCAGAACCGGACAGGGCTATGGCTACACCTTC.